A selection of T cell receptor beta chains follows, all from one sample in a study of blood T cell repertoires in COVID-19. Clones were read by immunoSEQ multiplex PCR, and TCRdb kept only the in-frame ones, dropping some. The sample lists roughly 250,000 clones; 87% were seen once. The sequencing sample was made of peripheral blood. The receptors derive from a man aged 55 to 70 who had recovered from COVID-19. The CDR3 runs from the conserved cysteine through the conserved F or W. Fields, in order: CDR3 protein, CDR3 DNA, J gene, clone size, V gene, D gene. D genes are given only for firm matches. Not all rows give a size; the values are once, few, many and, for expanded clones, a class.

CDR3 protein: CASSSQPGGGAKNIQYF; CDR3 DNA: TGTGCCAGCAGCTCGCAACCCGGGGGGGGAGCCAAAAACATTCAGTACTTC; J gene: TRBJ2-4; clone size: -; V gene: TRBV4-2; D gene: TRBD2
CDR3 protein: CASRTLKQGRNTEAFF; CDR3 DNA: TGTGCCAGCCGTACCCTAAAACAGGGGCGGAACACTGAAGCTTTCTTT; J gene: TRBJ1-1; clone size: once; V gene: TRBV5-6; D gene: TRBD1
CDR3 protein: CASSLVGTGGGETQYF; CDR3 DNA: TGTGCCAGCAGCTTAGTTGGCACGGGGGGAGGAGAGACCCAGTACTTC; J gene: TRBJ2-5; clone size: once; V gene: TRBV7-2; D gene: TRBD2
CDR3 protein: CSVSRGQVGYTF; CDR3 DNA: TGCAGCGTTTCCAGGGGGCAAGTGGGCTACACCTTC; J gene: TRBJ1-2; clone size: -; V gene: TRBV29-1; D gene: TRBD1
CDR3 protein: CASSPRNQPQHF; CDR3 DNA: TGTGCCAGCAGTCCTAGGAATCAGCCCCAGCATTTT; J gene: TRBJ1-5; clone size: -; V gene: TRBV6-5; D gene: -
CDR3 protein: CAWKSWGGDTGELFF; CDR3 DNA: TGTGCCTGGAAGTCTTGGGGAGGGGACACCGGGGAGCTGTTTTTT; J gene: TRBJ2-2; clone size: -; V gene: TRBV30; D gene: TRBD2
CDR3 protein: CASSLVGQGARWEQFF; CDR3 DNA: TGTGCCAGCAGCTTAGTGGGACAGGGGGCGAGGTGGGAGCAGTTCTTC; J gene: TRBJ2-1; clone size: -; V gene: TRBV11-2; D gene: TRBD1
CDR3 protein: CAAGEGGPEQYF; CDR3 DNA: TGTGCCGCCGGAGAGGGAGGCCCCGAGCAGTACTTC; J gene: TRBJ2-7; clone size: -; V gene: TRBV27; D gene: -
CDR3 protein: CASSTPADTQYF; CDR3 DNA: TGTGCCAGCAGTACTCCCGCGGATACGCAGTATTTT; J gene: TRBJ2-3; clone size: -; V gene: TRBV28; D gene: -
CDR3 protein: CASSVQGNTEAFF; CDR3 DNA: TGTGCCAGCAGTGTACAGGGAAACACTGAAGCTTTCTTT; J gene: TRBJ1-1; clone size: few; V gene: TRBV2; D gene: -
CDR3 protein: CASSPDRITDTQYF; CDR3 DNA: TGTGCCAGCAGTCCCGACAGGATCACAGATACGCAGTATTTT; J gene: TRBJ2-3; clone size: -; V gene: TRBV6-4; D gene: -
CDR3 protein: CASSEGSEQFF; CDR3 DNA: TGTGCCAGCAGTGAAGGGAGTGAGCAGTTCTTC; J gene: TRBJ2-1; clone size: -; V gene: TRBV2; D gene: -
CDR3 protein: CASSFRLGPTDTQYF; CDR3 DNA: TGTGCCAGCAGCTTTAGGCTGGGGCCAACAGATACGCAGTATTTT; J gene: TRBJ2-3; clone size: -; V gene: TRBV5-6; D gene: -
CDR3 protein: CASSGKQGSNQPQHF; CDR3 DNA: TGTGCCAGCTCAGGCAAACAGGGCAGCAATCAGCCCCAGCATTTT; J gene: TRBJ1-5; clone size: -; V gene: TRBV18; D gene: -
CDR3 protein: CASSSPVIIGYTF; CDR3 DNA: TGTGCCAGCAGTAGCCCGGTTATAATTGGCTACACCTTC; J gene: TRBJ1-2; clone size: once; V gene: TRBV6-5; D gene: -
CDR3 protein: CASSRTLQGPEAFF; CDR3 DNA: TGTGCCAGCAGCCGAACATTACAGGGTCCTGAAGCTTTCTTT; J gene: TRBJ1-1; clone size: -; V gene: TRBV3-1/TRBV3-2; D gene: -
CDR3 protein: CASSLASGGRYGYTF; CDR3 DNA: TGTGCCAGCAGCTTAGCGTCCGGGGGTCGCTATGGCTACACCTTC; J gene: TRBJ1-2; clone size: many; V gene: TRBV11-2; D gene: -
CDR3 protein: CASSFDRPTGELFF; CDR3 DNA: TGCGCCAGCAGCTTCGACAGACCCACCGGGGAGCTGTTTTTT; J gene: TRBJ2-2; clone size: -; V gene: TRBV5-1; D gene: -
CDR3 protein: CASPREGSYNSPLHF; CDR3 DNA: TGCGCCAGTCCACGTGAGGGCTCCTATAATTCACCCCTCCACTTT; J gene: TRBJ1-6; clone size: -; V gene: TRBV5-1; D gene: -
CDR3 protein: CASSLSQPTGGYETQYF; CDR3 DNA: TGTGCCAGCAGTTTATCTCAGCCGACAGGGGGCTATGAGACCCAGTACTTC; J gene: TRBJ2-5; clone size: -; V gene: TRBV28; D gene: TRBD1
CDR3 protein: CASSLADTQYF; CDR3 DNA: TGTGCCAGCAGCTTAGCCGATACGCAGTATTTT; J gene: TRBJ2-3; clone size: -; V gene: TRBV5-6; D gene: -
CDR3 protein: CASSLVHSANTGELFF; CDR3 DNA: TGTGCCAGCAGCTTAGTTCACAGTGCGAACACCGGGGAGCTGTTTTTT; J gene: TRBJ2-2; clone size: -; V gene: TRBV7-6; D gene: -
CDR3 protein: CASSKTPGWNSPLHF; CDR3 DNA: TGTGCCAGCAGCAAGACACCAGGGTGGAATTCACCCCTCCACTTT; J gene: TRBJ1-6; clone size: -; V gene: TRBV9; D gene: -
CDR3 protein: CASSLFLSLAGGGYEQYF; CDR3 DNA: TGCGCCAGCAGCCTATTCCTATCACTAGCGGGGGGTGGGTACGAGCAGTACTTC; J gene: TRBJ2-7; clone size: -; V gene: TRBV4-1; D gene: TRBD2
CDR3 protein: CASSLMGARGYTF; CDR3 DNA: TGTGCCAGCAGTTTAATGGGGGCGCGGGGCTACACCTTC; J gene: TRBJ1-2; clone size: -; V gene: TRBV27; D gene: -
CDR3 protein: CASRRDRNNEQFF; CDR3 DNA: TGTGCCAGCAGGAGGGACAGAAACAATGAGCAGTTCTTC; J gene: TRBJ2-1; clone size: -; V gene: TRBV12-3/TRBV12-4; D gene: TRBD1
CDR3 protein: CASKDSDLGTGELFF; CDR3 DNA: TGTGCCAGCAAGGACAGCGACCTTGGGACCGGGGAGCTGTTTTTT; J gene: TRBJ2-2; clone size: -; V gene: TRBV2; D gene: -
CDR3 protein: CASSARTGDNYGYTF; CDR3 DNA: TGTGCCAGCAGCGCCCGGACAGGGGACAACTATGGCTACACCTTC; J gene: TRBJ1-2; clone size: -; V gene: TRBV9; D gene: TRBD1
CDR3 protein: CASSLGGGNTIYF; CDR3 DNA: TGTGCCAGCAGTCTCGGGGGAGGAAACACCATATATTTT; J gene: TRBJ1-3; clone size: -; V gene: TRBV25-1; D gene: -
CDR3 protein: CASSGRRGGLNLYNEQFF; CDR3 DNA: TGTGCCAGCAGTGGTAGGCGGGGGGGCCTTAACTTGTACAATGAGCAGTTCTTC; J gene: TRBJ2-1; clone size: once; V gene: TRBV6-1; D gene: TRBD2
CDR3 protein: CASSHSGGTEAFF; CDR3 DNA: TGTGCCAGCAGTCATTCGGGGGGCACTGAAGCTTTCTTT; J gene: TRBJ1-1; clone size: -; V gene: TRBV25-1; D gene: -
CDR3 protein: CASSKTGTGATEAFF; CDR3 DNA: TGCGCCAGCAGCAAAACCGGGACAGGGGCCACTGAAGCTTTCTTT; J gene: TRBJ1-1; clone size: -; V gene: TRBV5-1; D gene: TRBD1
CDR3 protein: CASSLGAGSILSSYEQYF; CDR3 DNA: TGCGCCAGCAGCTTGGGGGCAGGGTCCATACTTAGCTCCTACGAGCAGTACTTC; J gene: TRBJ2-7; clone size: -; V gene: TRBV5-1; D gene: -
CDR3 protein: CASSQVGLLTFF; CDR3 DNA: TGTGCCAGCAGCCAAGTAGGACTGCTTACTTTCTTT; J gene: TRBJ1-1; clone size: -; V gene: TRBV3-1/TRBV3-2; D gene: -
CDR3 protein: CASSRGQSSGNTIYF; CDR3 DNA: TGTGCCAGCTCACGAGGACAGAGCTCTGGAAACACCATATATTTT; J gene: TRBJ1-3; clone size: -; V gene: TRBV18; D gene: -
CDR3 protein: CASSLGVWEVQHF; CDR3 DNA: TGTGCCAGCAGTTTAGGGGTCTGGGAGGTCCAGCATTTT; J gene: TRBJ1-5; clone size: -; V gene: TRBV12-3/TRBV12-4; D gene: -
CDR3 protein: CASSPSGVSTDTQYF; CDR3 DNA: TGTGCCAGCAGCCCGAGCGGGGTGAGCACAGATACGCAGTATTTT; J gene: TRBJ2-3; clone size: -; V gene: TRBV7-9; D gene: TRBD2